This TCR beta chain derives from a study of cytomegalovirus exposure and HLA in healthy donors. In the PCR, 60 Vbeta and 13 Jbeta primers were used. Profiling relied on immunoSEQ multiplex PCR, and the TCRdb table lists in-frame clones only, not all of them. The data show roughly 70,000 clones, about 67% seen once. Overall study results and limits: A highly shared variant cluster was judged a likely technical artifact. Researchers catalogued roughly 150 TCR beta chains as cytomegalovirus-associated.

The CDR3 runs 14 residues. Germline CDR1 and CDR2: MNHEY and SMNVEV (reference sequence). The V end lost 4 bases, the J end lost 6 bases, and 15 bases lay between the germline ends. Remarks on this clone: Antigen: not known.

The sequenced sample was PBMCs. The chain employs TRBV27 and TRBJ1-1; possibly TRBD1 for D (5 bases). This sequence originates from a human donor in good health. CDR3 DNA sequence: TGTGCCAGCAGTTCTATCCAGGGTAAGCCTGAAGCTTTCTTT. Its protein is CASSSIQGKPEAFF.